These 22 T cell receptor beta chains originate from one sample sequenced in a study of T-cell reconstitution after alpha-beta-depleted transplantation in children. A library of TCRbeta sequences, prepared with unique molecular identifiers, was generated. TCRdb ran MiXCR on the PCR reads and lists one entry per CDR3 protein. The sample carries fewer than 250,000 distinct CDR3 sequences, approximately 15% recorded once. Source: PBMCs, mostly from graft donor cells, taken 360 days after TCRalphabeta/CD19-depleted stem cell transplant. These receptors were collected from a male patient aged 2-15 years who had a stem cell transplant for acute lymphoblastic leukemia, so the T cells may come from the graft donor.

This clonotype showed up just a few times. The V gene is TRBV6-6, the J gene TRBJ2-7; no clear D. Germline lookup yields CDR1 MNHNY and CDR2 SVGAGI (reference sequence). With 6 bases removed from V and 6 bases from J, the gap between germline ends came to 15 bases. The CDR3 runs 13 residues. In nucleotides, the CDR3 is TGTGCCAGCAGACAAGGGCCGAGTACCGAGCAGTACTTC. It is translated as CASRQGPSTEQYF.

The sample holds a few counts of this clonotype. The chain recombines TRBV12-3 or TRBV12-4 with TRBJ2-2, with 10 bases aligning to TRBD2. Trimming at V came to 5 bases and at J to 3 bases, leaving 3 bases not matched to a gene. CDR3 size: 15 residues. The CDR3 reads CASSPSGGDTGELFF. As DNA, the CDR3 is TGTGCCAGCAGTCCCAGCGGGGGGGACACCGGGGAGCTGTTTTTT.

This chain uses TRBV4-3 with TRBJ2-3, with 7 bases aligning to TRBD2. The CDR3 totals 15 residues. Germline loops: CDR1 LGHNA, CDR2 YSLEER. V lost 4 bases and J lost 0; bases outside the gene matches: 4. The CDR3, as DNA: TGCGCCAGCAGCCGGCGGGAGTCTAGCACAGATACGCAGTATTTT. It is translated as CASSRRESSTDTQYF.

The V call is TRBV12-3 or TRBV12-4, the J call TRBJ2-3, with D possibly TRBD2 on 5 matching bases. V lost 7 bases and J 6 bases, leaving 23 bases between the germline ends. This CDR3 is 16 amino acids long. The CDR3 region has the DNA TGTGCCAGCACACTTAGTTCGCGGGTCGGGTCGGATACGCAGTATTTT. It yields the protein CASTLSSRVGSDTQYF.

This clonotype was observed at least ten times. CDR3 amino acids: CATNGGDRGPQPQHF. DNA for the CDR3: TGTGCCACGAATGGTGGGGACAGGGGACCTCAGCCCCAGCATTTT. The chain couples TRBV10-3 to TRBJ1-5; 10 bases match TRBD1. From germline, CDR1 is ENHRY and CDR2 SYGVKD. CDR3 length: 15 amino acids. Trimming at V came to 10 bases and at J to 6 bases, leaving 12 bases not matched to a gene.

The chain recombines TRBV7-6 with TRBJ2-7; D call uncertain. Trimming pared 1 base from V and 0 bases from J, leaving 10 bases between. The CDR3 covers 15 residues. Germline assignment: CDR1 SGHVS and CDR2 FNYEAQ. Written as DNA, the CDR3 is TGTGCCAGCAGCTTAGGTGATTTTAGCTCCTACGAGCAGTACTTC. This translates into CASSLGDFSSYEQYF.

Here the CDR3 DNA reads TGTGCCAGCAGCTCTCACCGGGACGGAAACACCGGGGAGCTGTTTTTT. Amino acids: CASSSHRDGNTGELFF. The chain couples TRBV7-1 to TRBJ2-2, with D perhaps being TRBD1 or TRBD2 (5 bases each). TRBV7-1 is placed among ORFs of uncertain function. The germline V and J ends were trimmed by 3 bases and 2 bases, with 13 bases remaining between them. There are 16 residues in the CDR3.

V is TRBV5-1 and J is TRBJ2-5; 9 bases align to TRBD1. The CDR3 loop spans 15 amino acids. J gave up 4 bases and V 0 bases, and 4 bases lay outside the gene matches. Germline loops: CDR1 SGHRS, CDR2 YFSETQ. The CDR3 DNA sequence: TGCGCCAGCAGCTTGGGGACAGGGGCCCCAGAGACCCAGTACTTC. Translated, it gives CASSLGTGAPETQYF.

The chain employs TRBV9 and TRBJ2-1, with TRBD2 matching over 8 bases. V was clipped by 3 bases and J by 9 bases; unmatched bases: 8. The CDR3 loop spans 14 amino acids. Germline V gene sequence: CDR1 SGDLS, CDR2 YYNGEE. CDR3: CASSGQSTSGEQFF. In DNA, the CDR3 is TGTGCCAGCAGCGGACAGAGCACTAGCGGTGAGCAGTTCTTC.

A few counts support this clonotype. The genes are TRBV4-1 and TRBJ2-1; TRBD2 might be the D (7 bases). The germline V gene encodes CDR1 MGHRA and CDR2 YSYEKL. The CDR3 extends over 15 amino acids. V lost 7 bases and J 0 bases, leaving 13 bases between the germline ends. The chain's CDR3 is CASTKGGGSYNEQFF. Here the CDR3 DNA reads TGCGCCAGCACCAAAGGGGGGGGCTCCTACAATGAGCAGTTCTTC.

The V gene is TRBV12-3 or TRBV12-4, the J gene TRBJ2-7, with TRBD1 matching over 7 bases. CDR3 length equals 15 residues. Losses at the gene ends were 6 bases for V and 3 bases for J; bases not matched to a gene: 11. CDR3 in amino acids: CASRPTGVGFYEQYF. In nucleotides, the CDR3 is TGTGCCAGCAGACCTACAGGGGTGGGTTTCTACGAGCAGTACTTC.

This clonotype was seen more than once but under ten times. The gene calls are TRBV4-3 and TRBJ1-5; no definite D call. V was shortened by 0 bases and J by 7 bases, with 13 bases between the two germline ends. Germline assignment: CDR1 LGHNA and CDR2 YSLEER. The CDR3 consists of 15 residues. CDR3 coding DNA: TGCGCCAGCAGCCAAGATGTTACGGATGGACAGCCCCAGCATTTT. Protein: CASSQDVTDGQPQHF.

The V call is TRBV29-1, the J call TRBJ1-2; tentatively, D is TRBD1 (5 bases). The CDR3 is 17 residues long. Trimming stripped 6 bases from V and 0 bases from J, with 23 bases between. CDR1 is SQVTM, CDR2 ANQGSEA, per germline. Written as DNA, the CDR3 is TGCAGCGTCGGGTTGTCAGGGAGGAGGAAAGCTAACTATGGCTACACCTTC. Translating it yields CSVGLSGRRKANYGYTF.

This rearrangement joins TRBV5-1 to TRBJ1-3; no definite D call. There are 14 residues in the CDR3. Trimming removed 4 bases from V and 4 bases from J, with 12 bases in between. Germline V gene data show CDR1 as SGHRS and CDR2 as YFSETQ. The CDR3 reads CASSAWTFGNTIYF. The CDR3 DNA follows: TGCGCCAGCAGCGCCTGGACCTTCGGAAACACCATATATTTT.

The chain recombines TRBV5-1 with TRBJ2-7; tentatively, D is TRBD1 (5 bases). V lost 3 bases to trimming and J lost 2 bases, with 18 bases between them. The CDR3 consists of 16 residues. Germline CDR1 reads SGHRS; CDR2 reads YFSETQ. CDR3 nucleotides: TGCGCCAGCAGCTGGGATGACAGCCGAGTGACCTACGAGCAGTACTTC. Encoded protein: CASSWDDSRVTYEQYF.

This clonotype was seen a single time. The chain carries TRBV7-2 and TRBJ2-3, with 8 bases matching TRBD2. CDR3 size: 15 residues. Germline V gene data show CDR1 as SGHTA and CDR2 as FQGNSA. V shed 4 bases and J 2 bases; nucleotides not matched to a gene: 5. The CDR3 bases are TGTGCCAGCAGCTCGGAGCGGGAGAACACAGATACGCAGTATTTT. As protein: CASSSERENTDTQYF. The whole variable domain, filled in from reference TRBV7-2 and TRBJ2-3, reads GAGVSQSPSNKVTEKGKDVELRCDPISGHTALYWYRQSLGQGLEFLIYFQGNSAPDKSGLPSDRFSAERTGGSVSTLTIQRTQQEDSAVYLCASSSERENTDTQYFGPGTRLTVL.

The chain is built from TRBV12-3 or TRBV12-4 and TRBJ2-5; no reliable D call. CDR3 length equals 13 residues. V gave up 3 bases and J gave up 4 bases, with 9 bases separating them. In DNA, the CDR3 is TGTGCCAGCAGTTTTCTGTTTTTAGAGACCCAGTACTTC. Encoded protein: CASSFLFLETQYF.

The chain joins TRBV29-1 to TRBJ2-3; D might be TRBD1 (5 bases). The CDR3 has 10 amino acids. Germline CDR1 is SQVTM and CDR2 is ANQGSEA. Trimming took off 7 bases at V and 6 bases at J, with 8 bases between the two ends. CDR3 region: CSEGMDTQYF. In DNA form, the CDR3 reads TGCAGCGAGGGGATGGATACGCAGTATTTT.

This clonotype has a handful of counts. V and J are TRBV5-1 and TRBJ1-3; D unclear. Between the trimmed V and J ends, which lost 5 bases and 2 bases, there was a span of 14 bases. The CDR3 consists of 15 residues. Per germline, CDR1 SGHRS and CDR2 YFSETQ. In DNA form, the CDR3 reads TGCGCCAGCAGGACGGACGCACAAACTGGAAACACCATATATTTT. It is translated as CASRTDAQTGNTIYF.

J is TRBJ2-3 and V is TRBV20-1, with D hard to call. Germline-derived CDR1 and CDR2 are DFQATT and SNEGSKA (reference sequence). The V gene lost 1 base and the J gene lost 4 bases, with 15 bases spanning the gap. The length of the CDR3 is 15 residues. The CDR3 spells CSARGNLWSADTQYF. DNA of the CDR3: TGCAGTGCTAGAGGAAACCTATGGAGCGCAGATACGCAGTATTTT.

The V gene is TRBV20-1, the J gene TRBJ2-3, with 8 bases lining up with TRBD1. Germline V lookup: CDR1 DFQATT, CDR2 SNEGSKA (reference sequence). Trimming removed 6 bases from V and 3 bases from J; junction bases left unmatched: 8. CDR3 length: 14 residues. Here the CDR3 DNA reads TGCAGTGCAACGGACAGGGTAACTACAGATACGCAGTATTTT. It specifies CSATDRVTTDTQYF.

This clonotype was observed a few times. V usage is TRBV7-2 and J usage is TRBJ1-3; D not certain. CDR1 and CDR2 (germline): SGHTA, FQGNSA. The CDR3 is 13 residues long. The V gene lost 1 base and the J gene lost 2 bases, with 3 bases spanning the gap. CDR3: CASSLDPGNTIYF. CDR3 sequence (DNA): TGTGCCAGCAGCTTAGATCCTGGAAACACCATATATTTT.